This T cell receptor (beta chain) was identified during a study of identical twins. One entry per CDR3 protein results from TCRdb running MiXCR on the 5' RACE reads. The data contain fewer than 900,000 distinct CDR3 sequences, around 21% of them singletons. The CDR3 totals 16 residues. The V gene lost 3 bases and the J gene lost 3 bases, with 17 bases spanning the gap. CDR1 is ENHRY, CDR2 SYGVKD, per germline. The same data also contributed to another study, on T cells expressing NK-cell markers.

This chain links TRBV10-3 with TRBJ1-1; unclear D gene. The sequence came from a woman under 30 in good health. What was sequenced was PBMCs. The CDR3 region has the DNA TGTGCCATCAGTGAAGACCGCCTAGGAGATTACACTGAAGCTTTCTTT. Its protein is CAISEDRLGDYTEAFF.